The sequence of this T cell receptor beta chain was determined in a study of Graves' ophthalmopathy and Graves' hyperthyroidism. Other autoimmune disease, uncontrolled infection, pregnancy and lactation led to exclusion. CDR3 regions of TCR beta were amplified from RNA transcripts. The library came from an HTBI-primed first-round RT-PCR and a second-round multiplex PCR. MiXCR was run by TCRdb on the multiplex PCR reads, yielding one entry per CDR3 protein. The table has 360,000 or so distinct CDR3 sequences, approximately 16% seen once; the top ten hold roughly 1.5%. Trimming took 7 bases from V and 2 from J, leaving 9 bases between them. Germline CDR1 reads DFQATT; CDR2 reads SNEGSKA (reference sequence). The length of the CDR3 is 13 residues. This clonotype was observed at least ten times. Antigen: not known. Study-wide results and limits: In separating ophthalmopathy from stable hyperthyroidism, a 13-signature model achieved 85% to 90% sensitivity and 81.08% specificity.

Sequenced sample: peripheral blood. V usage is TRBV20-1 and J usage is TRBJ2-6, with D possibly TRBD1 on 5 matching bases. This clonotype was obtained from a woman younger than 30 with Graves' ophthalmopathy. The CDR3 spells CSGIGAGANVLTF. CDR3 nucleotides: TGCAGTGGAATAGGGGCTGGGGCCAACGTCCTGACTTTC.